This T cell receptor (beta chain) was profiled in a study of T-cell reconstitution after alpha-beta-depleted transplantation in children. Study results and caveats: Diversity and T-cell counts at one year after transplant derived mostly from new T cells.

Concerning this clonotype itself: What it recognizes is unknown.

Unique molecular identifiers were incorporated into the prepared TCRbeta library. TCRdb called the PCR reads again in MiXCR, with one record for every CDR3 protein. The data show roughly 490,000 distinct CDR3 sequences, roughly 11% seen once. V trimming: 5 bases; J trimming: 6 bases; junction bases outside the gene matches: 7. The CDR3 is 14 amino acids. CDR1 is DFQATT and CDR2 is SNEGSKA in the germline V gene (reference sequence). This chain connects TRBV20-1 to TRBJ2-2; 9 positions agree with TRBD1. The TCR originated in a female patient aged 2-15 years who had a stem cell transplant for aplastic anemia, so the T cells may come from the graft donor. The sample was PBMCs, mostly from graft donor cells, taken 180 days after TCRalphabeta/CD19-depleted stem cell transplant. The CDR3: CSAQNRGLAGELFF. In DNA form, the CDR3 reads TGCAGTGCTCAGAACAGGGGGCTAGCCGGGGAGCTGTTTTTT.